This passage covers 2 T cell receptor beta chains from one sample sequenced in a study of early T cells in non-severe SARS-CoV-2 infection. TCRdb re-called the 5' RACE reads with MiXCR, one entry per CDR3 protein. Altogether about 33,000 distinct CDR3 sequences are present, about 3.9% being singletons, with the ten largest covering 8% to 10%. The sample was whole blood. The receptors originated from an adult who was a healthcare worker with PCR-confirmed SARS-CoV-2 infection or an uninfected control (not recorded which).

This clonotype was detected ten times or more. The chain carries TRBV6-5 and TRBJ1-4; D possibly corresponds to TRBD1 (5 bases). The CDR3 consists of 13 residues. With 6 bases removed from V and 15 bases from J, the gap between germline ends came to 20 bases. Germline CDR1 and CDR2: MNHEY and SVGAGI. As DNA, the CDR3 is TGTGCCAGCAGCTACAGGCGTAATGGAAACTTGTTTTTT. Protein product: CASSYRRNGNLFF.

This clonotype was seen many times. The chain combines TRBV6-5 with TRBJ2-6; no definite D call. Germline CDR1 reads MNHEY; CDR2 reads SVGAGI. The CDR3 loop spans 16 amino acids. Trimming took 5 bases from V and 0 from J, leaving 11 bases between them. The CDR3 protein is CASSLPGSSGANVLTF. In nucleotides, the CDR3 is TGTGCCAGCAGTCTCCCCGGGTCCTCTGGGGCCAACGTCCTGACTTTC.